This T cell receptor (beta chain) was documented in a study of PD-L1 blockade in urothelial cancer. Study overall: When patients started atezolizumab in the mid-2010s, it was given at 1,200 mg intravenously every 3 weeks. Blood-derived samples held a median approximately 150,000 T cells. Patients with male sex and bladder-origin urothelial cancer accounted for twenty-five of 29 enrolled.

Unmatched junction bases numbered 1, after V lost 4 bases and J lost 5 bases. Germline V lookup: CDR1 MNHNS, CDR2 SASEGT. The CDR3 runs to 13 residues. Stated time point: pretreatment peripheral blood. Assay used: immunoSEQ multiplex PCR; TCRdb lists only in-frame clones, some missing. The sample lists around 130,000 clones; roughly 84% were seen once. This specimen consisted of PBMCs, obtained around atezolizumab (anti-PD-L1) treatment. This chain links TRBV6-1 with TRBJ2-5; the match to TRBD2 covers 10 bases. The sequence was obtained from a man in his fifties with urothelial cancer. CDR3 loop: CASSGGLAETQYF. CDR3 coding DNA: TGTGCCAGCAGTGGGGGACTAGCGGAGACCCAGTACTTC.